A single sample gave rise to the 31 T cell receptor beta chains below, sequenced in a study of blood T cell repertoires in COVID-19. Measured with immunoSEQ multiplex PCR; TCRdb has only the in-frame clones, and not every one. The profile shows about 670,000 clones, 80% to 90% of them singletons. Sequenced: peripheral blood. The receptors come from a woman under 30 with acute or convalescent COVID-19.

V gene TRBV24-1 combines with J gene TRBJ2-3; TRBD2 aligns across 15 bases. The CDR3 runs to 18 residues. Germline CDR1 reads KGHDR; CDR2 reads SFDVKD. J lost 3 bases, V lost 4 bases, and 7 bases had no gene match. This CDR3 reads CATSDPGLAGGTTDTQYF. CDR3 DNA sequence: TGTGCCACCAGTGACCCCGGACTAGCGGGGGGGACGACAGATACGCAGTATTTT.

The V gene is TRBV19, the J gene TRBJ1-1; D unresolved. V lost 3 bases and J 11 bases, leaving 19 bases between the germline ends. In germline, CDR1 is LNHDA, CDR2 SQIVND (reference sequence). The CDR3 has 14 residues. The CDR3 reads CASSIVRGQSGAFF. CDR3 bases: TGTGCCAGTAGTATCGTTCGAGGTCAGTCCGGGGCTTTCTTT.

The J gene is TRBJ1-2, the V gene TRBV10-3, with TRBD1 matching 8 bases. The CDR3 spans 14 residues. In germline, CDR1 is ENHRY, CDR2 SYGVKD. Losses at the gene ends were 6 bases for V and 3 bases for J; bases not matched to a gene: 6. The CDR3 loop reads CAISRTGQDYGYTF. Written as DNA, the CDR3 is TGTGCCATCAGCCGGACAGGGCAGGACTATGGCTACACCTTC.

The rearrangement links TRBV4-3 to TRBJ2-7; D gene ambiguous. This CDR3 contains 14 residues. The germline V gene encodes CDR1 LGHNA and CDR2 YSLEER. The ends were cut back, 0 bases at V and 6 bases at J, with 12 bases in the middle. The CDR3 is CASSQEVGDGEQYF. CDR3 coding DNA: TGCGCCAGCAGCCAAGAAGTCGGAGACGGCGAGCAGTACTTC.

This chain uses TRBV5-4 with TRBJ1-4; TRBD1 aligns across 8 bases. After removal of 4 bases from V and 4 bases from J, the junction contained 3 bases not matched to a gene. CDR3 length equals 14 residues. Germline CDR1 reads SGHNT; CDR2 reads YYREEE (reference sequence). The CDR3 sequence: CASSNDRGNEKLFF. CDR3 bases: TGTGCCAGCAGCAATGACAGGGGTAATGAAAAACTGTTTTTT.

This chain links TRBV7-8 with TRBJ1-2; the D is unclear. The CDR3 totals 12 residues. Trimming stripped 0 bases from V and 7 bases from J, with 6 bases between. Germline V gene lookup returns CDR1 SGHVS and CDR2 FQNEAQ. CDR3 coding DNA: TGTGCCAGCAGCTTAGCGGCAGGTGGCTACACCTTC. Translating it yields CASSLAAGGYTF.

This clone was seen once. The rearrangement uses TRBV5-5 and TRBJ2-1; 12 positions match TRBD2. Germline V gene lookup returns CDR1 SGHKS and CDR2 YYEKEE (reference sequence). The CDR3 totals 17 residues. The trim removed 0 bases at V and 7 bases at J, leaving 8 bases unmatched. CDR3 in amino acids: CASSLAASGGVENEQFF. In DNA, the CDR3 is TGTGCCAGCAGCTTGGCCGCTAGCGGGGGGGTAGAGAATGAGCAGTTCTTC.

The chain is built from TRBV4-3 and TRBJ1-1; possibly TRBD1 for D (5 bases). Trimming took 8 bases from V and 7 from J, leaving 14 bases between them. The CDR3 extends over 12 amino acids. Germline CDR1 reads LGHNA; CDR2 reads YSLEER. The CDR3 loop reads CASGIRGGEAFF. In DNA form, the CDR3 reads TGCGCCAGCGGCATTCGGGGGGGTGAAGCTTTCTTT.

This clone appeared once. The genes are TRBV30 and TRBJ1-4, with unresolved D. Germline V gives CDR1 GTSNPN, CDR2 SVGIG (reference sequence). The CDR3 length is 11 residues. Trimming stripped 5 bases from V and 8 bases from J, with 9 bases between. For the CDR3, the DNA is TGTGCCTGGGGAAAGAGGGAAAAACTGTTTTTT. Translation gives CAWGKREKLFF.

This chain connects TRBV29-1 to TRBJ2-1; 11 nucleotides match TRBD2. The ends lost 4 bases at V and 3 bases at J; junction bases unmatched: 11. There are 17 residues in the CDR3. Germline CDR1 and CDR2: SQVTM and ANQGSEA. CDR3 loop: CSVVLAGGSPYYNEQFF. For the CDR3, the DNA is TGCAGCGTTGTCCTAGCGGGGGGCTCACCCTACTACAATGAGCAGTTCTTC.

The V and J genes are TRBV21-1 and TRBJ1-2; the D call in the table, TRBD1, was not verified against the DNA. TRBV21-1 is a documented pseudogene. The CDR3 spans 14 residues. The CDR3 reads CASSKEVRVYGYTF. The CDR3 nucleotides are TGTGCCAGCAGCAAAGAGGTCAGGGTGTATGGCTACACCTTC.

This clone is a singleton in its sample. The chain uses TRBV15 and TRBJ1-1, with D tentatively TRBD1 (5 bases). CDR3 length: 14 amino acids. V dropped 1 base and J dropped 6 bases, with 12 bases sitting between them. The germline V gene encodes CDR1 LNHNV and CDR2 YYDKDF (reference sequence). The CDR3 DNA reads TGTGCCACCAGCAGAGGGTCAGGCAGGGCTGAAGCTTTCTTT. Its translation: CATSRGSGRAEAFF.

The chain employs TRBV12-5 and TRBJ1-3; the match to TRBD1 covers 8 bases. The CDR3 runs 15 residues. Germline values: CDR1 LGHNT, CDR2 FRNRAP. V was pared by 0 bases and J by 2 bases, with 0 bases of the junction left unmatched. Written as DNA, the CDR3 is TGTGCTAGTGGTTTGGTGACAGGGGCTGGAAACACCATATATTTT. Translated, it gives CASGLVTGAGNTIYF.

The sample holds one count of this clone. The V call is TRBV30, the J call TRBJ1-3, with TRBD1 matching over 7 bases. Germline CDR1 reads GTSNPN; CDR2 reads SVGIG (reference sequence). The CDR3 sequence is 14 residues long. V shed 3 bases, J shed 7 bases, and the junction held 9 bases outside the gene matches. The DNA for the CDR3 is TGTGCCTGGAGGTTAACAGGGGTGGGGAACACCATATATTTT. It is translated as CAWRLTGVGNTIYF.

V and J are TRBV10-3 and TRBJ1-2; D is undetermined. Germline CDR1 and CDR2: ENHRY and SYGVKD. V gave up 3 bases and J gave up 1 base, with 6 bases separating them. The CDR3 sequence is 13 residues long. The CDR3 bases are TGTGCCATCAGTGATGCGGGTAACTATGGCTACACCTTC. Translation: CAISDAGNYGYTF.

The chain links TRBV9 to TRBJ1-3; TRBD1 is a possible D gene (6 bases). V shed 3 bases and J shed 2 bases, with 12 bases lying between them. Germline assignment: CDR1 SGDLS and CDR2 YYNGEE. This CDR3 contains 15 residues. CDR3 sequence: CASSATGVAGNTIYF. The CDR3 DNA reads TGTGCCAGCAGCGCGACAGGAGTAGCTGGAAACACCATATATTTT.

V is TRBV14 and J is TRBJ1-1, with TRBD1 matching over 8 bases. The CDR3 loop spans 13 amino acids. CDR1 SGHDN and CDR2 FVKESK come from the germline V gene. V lost 2 bases and J lost 4; bases outside the gene matches: 0. CDR3 in amino acids: CASSQTGGTEAFF. CDR3 bases: TGTGCCAGCAGCCAAACAGGGGGCACTGAAGCTTTCTTT.

The V and J genes are TRBV6-6 and TRBJ2-1, with D maybe TRBD1 (6 bases). V was shortened by 7 bases and J by 5 bases, with 18 bases between the two germline ends. The CDR3 extends over 15 amino acids. CDR1 is MNHNY and CDR2 is SVGAGI in the germline V gene (reference sequence). CDR3 nucleotides: TGTGCCAGCACCTTTACACAGGGATATAACAATGAGCAGTTCTTC. Encoded protein: CASTFTQGYNNEQFF.

J is TRBJ2-7 and V is TRBV30; 8 nucleotides line up with TRBD1. Germline V lookup: CDR1 GTSNPN, CDR2 SVGIG (reference sequence). There are 14 residues in the CDR3. Unmatched junction bases numbered 6, after V lost 1 base and J lost 4 bases. CDR3 sequence (DNA): TGTGCCTGGAGTGGGGGGACAGGAGATTACGAGCAGTACTTC. This encodes CAWSGGTGDYEQYF.

The rearrangement links TRBV11-2 to TRBJ1-1, with 8 nucleotides matching TRBD1. CDR3 length equals 15 residues. Germline V lookup: CDR1 SGHAT, CDR2 FQNNGV. V gave up 2 bases and J gave up 4 bases; unmatched junction bases: 6. This CDR3 reads CASSLQGAIGTEAFF. The CDR3 DNA is TGTGCCAGCAGCTTACAGGGGGCGATCGGCACTGAAGCTTTCTTT.

The chain couples TRBV7-2 to TRBJ1-2; 8 bases agree with TRBD1. Germline V gene sequence: CDR1 SGHTA, CDR2 FQGNSA. V was clipped by 4 bases and J by 8 bases; unmatched bases: 6. The CDR3 contains 13 residues. CDR3 sequence reads: CASSSRQGQGYTF. CDR3 bases: TGTGCCAGCAGCTCACGACAGGGGCAGGGCTACACCTTC.

This clone was observed once. The chain links TRBV10-1 to TRBJ1-6; D is undetermined. Trimming took off 10 bases at V and 7 bases at J, with 14 bases between the two ends. The V gene's germline CDR1 is WNHNN and CDR2 SYGVQD (reference sequence). The CDR3 runs to 13 residues. The CDR3 is CATPQAVNSPLHF. The CDR3 nucleotides are TGCGCCACCCCGCAGGCCGTAAATTCACCCCTCCACTTT.

This sequence joins TRBV3-1 (or the pseudogene TRBV3-2) and TRBJ1-2, with D tentatively TRBD1 (6 bases). Germline V gene lookup returns CDR1 LGHDT and CDR2 YNNKEL (reference sequence). The ends were cut back, 2 bases at V and 6 bases at J, with 19 bases in the middle. This CDR3 spans 16 amino acids. CDR3 sequence reads: CASSQRRLGGSDGYTF. CDR3 DNA: TGTGCCAGCAGCCAAAGACGCTTAGGGGGTTCGGATGGCTACACCTTC.

The gene calls are TRBV25-1 and TRBJ2-6, with D possibly being TRBD1 (6 bases). The ends were cut back, 10 bases at V and 1 base at J, with 14 bases in the middle. The CDR3 runs 15 residues. Germline lookup yields CDR1 MGHDK and CDR2 SYGVNS. In DNA, the CDR3 is TGTGCCATAGAGGGGGTCCGTTCTGGGGCCAACGTCCTGACTTTC. Amino acids: CAIEGVRSGANVLTF.

The V gene is TRBV3-1 (or the pseudogene TRBV3-2), the J gene TRBJ2-7; D is possibly TRBD1 (6 bases). The V gene's germline CDR1 is LGHDT and CDR2 YNNKEL (reference sequence). This CDR3 comprises 17 residues. The V end was cut by 0 bases, the J end by 3 bases, with 18 bases between. The CDR3 region is CASSQDPFRTAFYEQYF. CDR3 coding DNA: TGTGCCAGCAGCCAAGATCCTTTTAGGACAGCCTTCTACGAGCAGTACTTC.

This clone was seen only a few times. The genes are TRBV3-1 (or the pseudogene TRBV3-2) and TRBJ1-6; 9 nucleotides line up with TRBD1. CDR3 length equals 16 residues. CDR1 is LGHDT and CDR2 is YNNKEL in the germline V gene (reference sequence). Trimming removed 2 bases from V and 7 bases from J; junction bases left unmatched: 6. CDR3 sequence (DNA): TGTGCCAGCAGCCAACGACAGGGGGTTGTGAATTCACCCCTCCACTTT. This translates into CASSQRQGVVNSPLHF.

J is TRBJ2-7 and V is TRBV7-3, with D maybe TRBD1 (5 bases). This CDR3 has 13 amino acids. V was cut by 1 base and J by 7 bases, with 11 bases left in between. CDR1 and CDR2 (germline): SGHTA, FQGTGA. This chain's CDR3 is CASSLIRQSEQYF. CDR3 DNA: TGTGCCAGCAGCTTAATCCGACAGTCTGAGCAGTACTTC.

The chain joins TRBV21-1 to TRBJ2-2; TRBD1, the table's D call, lacks a check against the DNA. TRBV21-1 is reported as a pseudogene. The CDR3 runs to 14 residues. The CDR3 nucleotides read TGTGCCGCAAAGGGACAACCGAACACCGGGGAGCTGTTTTTT. As protein: CAAKGQPNTGELFF.

This clone occurred once. The V gene is TRBV9, the J gene TRBJ1-6; D is undetermined. The CDR3 contains 17 residues. The V and J ends lost 0 bases and 0 bases respectively, with 10 bases between them. Germline V gives CDR1 SGDLS, CDR2 YYNGEE. CDR3 sequence reads: CASSVANSFSYNSPLHF. Written as DNA, the CDR3 is TGTGCCAGCAGCGTAGCGAACTCTTTCTCCTATAATTCACCCCTCCACTTT.

V is TRBV11-2 and J is TRBJ1-2; no firm D call. The germline gives CDR1 SGHAT, CDR2 FQNNGV. CDR3 size: 14 residues. Trimming stripped 7 bases from V and 3 bases from J, with 15 bases between. The CDR3 loop reads CASTYIGSDYGYTF. CDR3 bases: TGTGCCAGCACCTATATCGGGTCGGACTATGGCTACACCTTC.

This clone was seen only once. The V call is TRBV12-3 or TRBV12-4, the J call TRBJ2-7, with TRBD1 matching over 7 bases. V was clipped by 0 bases and J by 6 bases; unmatched bases: 2. The CDR3 runs 13 residues. CDR3 region: CASSLAGTVEQYF. The CDR3 DNA reads as TGTGCCAGCAGTTTAGCGGGGACAGTCGAGCAGTACTTC.